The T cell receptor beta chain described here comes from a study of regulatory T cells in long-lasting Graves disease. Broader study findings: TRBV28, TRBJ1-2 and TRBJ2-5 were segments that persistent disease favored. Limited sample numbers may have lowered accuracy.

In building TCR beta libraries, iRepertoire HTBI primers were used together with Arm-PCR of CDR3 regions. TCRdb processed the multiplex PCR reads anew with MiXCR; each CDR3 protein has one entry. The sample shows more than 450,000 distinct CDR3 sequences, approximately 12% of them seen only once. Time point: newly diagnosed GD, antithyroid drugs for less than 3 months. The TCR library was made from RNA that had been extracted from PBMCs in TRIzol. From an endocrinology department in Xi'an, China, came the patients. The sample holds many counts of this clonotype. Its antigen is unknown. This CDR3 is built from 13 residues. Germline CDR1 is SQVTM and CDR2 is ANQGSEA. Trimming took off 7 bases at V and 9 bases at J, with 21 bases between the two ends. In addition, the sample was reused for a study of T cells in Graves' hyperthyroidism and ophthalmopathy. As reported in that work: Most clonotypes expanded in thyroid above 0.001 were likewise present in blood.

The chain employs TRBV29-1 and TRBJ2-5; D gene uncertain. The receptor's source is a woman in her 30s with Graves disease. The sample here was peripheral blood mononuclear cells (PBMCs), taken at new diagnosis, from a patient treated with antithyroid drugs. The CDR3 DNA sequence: TGCAGCGCCCTCGGGCAACACTACCTGGCCCAGTACTTC. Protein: CSALGQHYLAQYF.